The 22 T cell receptor beta chains reported below all come from one sample, sequenced in a study of identical twins. Each CDR3 protein gets one entry after TCRdb re-called the 5' RACE reads with MiXCR. The sample contains under 400,000 distinct CDR3 sequences, approximately 9.1% of which appear only once. The sample comprised naive T cells sorted from blood. Every receptor here comes from a woman aged 45-65 years in good health.

Only a few counts were recorded for this clonotype. The genes are TRBV4-1 and TRBJ2-7; a possible D gene is TRBD2 (6 bases). The CDR3 consists of 14 residues. Germline CDR1 and CDR2: MGHRA and YSYEKL. Trimming took 1 base from V and 5 from J, leaving 12 bases between them. In DNA form, the CDR3 reads TGCGCCAGCAGCCAAGTGGCGGGATGGCACGAGCAGTACGTC. Its protein product is CASSQVAGWHEQYV.

This clonotype was seen a handful of times. J is TRBJ2-4 and V is TRBV30, with TRBD1 as a possible D gene (8 bases). Germline V gene data show CDR1 as GTSNPN and CDR2 as SVGIG (reference sequence). The CDR3 consists of 14 residues. V was clipped by 5 bases and J by 7 bases, with 18 bases between them. Here the CDR3 DNA reads TGTGCCTGGGGCCAGGCACAGGGGGGGAACATTCAGTACTTC. This codes for CAWGQAQGGNIQYF.

The rearrangement uses TRBV2 and TRBJ1-5, with D perhaps matching TRBD1 (6 bases). The CDR3 runs to 17 residues. Deletions cut 0 bases from V and 3 bases from J, with 15 bases between. Germline V CDR1 and CDR2: SNHLY, FYNNEI. The CDR3 reads CASSEAPRRGPNQPQHF. CDR3 coding DNA: TGTGCCAGCAGTGAAGCCCCGCGCAGGGGACCCAATCAGCCCCAGCATTTT.

This clonotype turned up a few times. This rearrangement joins TRBV12-3 or TRBV12-4 to TRBJ1-2, with a tentative D call TRBD1 (6 bases). The CDR3 length is 14 residues. With 3 bases removed from V and 8 bases from J, the gap between germline ends came to 16 bases. The CDR3 loop reads CASSLRGSDRGYTF. Written as DNA, the CDR3 is TGTGCCAGCAGTTTGAGAGGTTCCGACAGGGGCTACACCTTC.

This clonotype was seen repeatedly, ten times or more. The chain combines TRBV6-2 or TRBV6-3 with TRBJ2-7; 8 positions match TRBD1. CDR3 length: 15 amino acids. The germline V gene has CDR1 MNHEY and CDR2 SVGEGT. Losses at the gene ends were 0 bases for V and 2 bases for J; bases not matched to a gene: 3. This CDR3 is CASSYSGQAPYEQYV. DNA for the CDR3: TGTGCCAGCAGTTACTCGGGACAGGCACCCTACGAGCAGTACGTC.

This sequence joins TRBV11-3 and TRBJ2-5, with TRBD2 identical over 7 bases. V gave up 4 bases and J gave up 2 bases; unmatched junction bases: 10. Germline V gives CDR1 SGHNT, CDR2 YENEEA. The CDR3 runs to 16 residues. The CDR3 loop reads CASSSYGRGGQETQYF. CDR3 nucleotides: TGTGCCAGCAGCTCCTACGGGCGCGGGGGACAAGAGACCCAGTACTTC.

A few counts support this clonotype. This chain joins TRBV24-1 and TRBJ2-3, with a possible D match to TRBD2 (5 bases). CDR3 length equals 14 residues. With 6 bases removed from V and 10 bases from J, the gap between germline ends came to 19 bases. The germline gives CDR1 KGHDR, CDR2 SFDVKD. The CDR3 DNA follows: TGTGCCACCAGTAAACCAAGGACGACGAGGGCGCAGTATTTT. As protein: CATSKPRTTRAQYF.

This chain uses TRBV29-1 with TRBJ2-3; D is unresolved. V was trimmed by 8 bases and J by 3 bases, leaving 18 bases between them. The V gene's germline CDR1 is SQVTM and CDR2 ANQGSEA. The CDR3 is 14 amino acids. The CDR3 is CSFRAPKNTDTQYF. The CDR3 DNA is TGCAGCTTCCGGGCCCCAAAGAATACAGATACGCAGTATTTT.

V gene TRBV12-3 or TRBV12-4 combines with J gene TRBJ1-5; possibly TRBD1 for D (5 bases). The CDR3 runs 15 residues. V lost 7 bases and J 4 bases, leaving 17 bases between the germline ends. CDR3 coding DNA: TGTGCCAGCATTTCGGCGGACACCCCAAATCAGCCCCAGCATTTT. It encodes CASISADTPNQPQHF.

This clonotype has a count of ten or more. V usage is TRBV10-3 and J usage is TRBJ2-3; D is perhaps TRBD2 (5 bases). The CDR3 is made up of 14 amino acids. The germline gives CDR1 ENHRY, CDR2 SYGVKD. Between the trimmed V and J ends, which lost 7 bases and 0 bases, there was a span of 11 bases. The CDR3: CAIKGAFSTDTQYF. CDR3 DNA sequence: TGTGCCATCAAGGGAGCCTTTAGCACAGATACGCAGTATTTT.

This clonotype was recorded a few times. The chain combines TRBV5-1 with TRBJ1-5; TRBD1 might be the D (5 bases). The CDR3 spans 16 residues. CDR1 and CDR2 (germline): SGHRS, YFSETQ. The V end lost 4 bases, the J end lost 5 bases, and 19 bases lay between the germline ends. CDR3 loop: CASSPGAGVNDQPQHF. The CDR3 DNA sequence: TGCGCCAGCAGCCCTGGGGCGGGGGTAAACGATCAGCCCCAGCATTTT.

The V and J genes are TRBV9 and TRBJ2-7; the D call may be TRBD1 or TRBD2 (5 bases each). Germline V lookup: CDR1 SGDLS, CDR2 YYNGEE. Between the trimmed V and J ends, which lost 7 bases and 3 bases, there was a span of 14 bases. The CDR3 loop spans 13 amino acids. The CDR3 coding sequence is TGTGCCAGCTCCCGGGGCAGAAACTACGAGCAGTACTTC. Its protein product is CASSRGRNYEQYF.

The chain combines TRBV10-2 with TRBJ2-2; the match to TRBD2 covers 8 bases. The CDR3 runs 12 residues. Trimming took 6 bases from V and 7 from J; bases not matched to a gene: 1. Germline V gene sequence: CDR1 WSHSY, CDR2 SAAADI. DNA for the CDR3: TGCGCCAGCAGGGGACTAGTCGGGGAGCTGTTTTTT. This codes for CASRGLVGELFF.

This clonotype was observed a few times. This chain links TRBV15 with TRBJ2-2; D perhaps matches TRBD1 (6 bases). CDR3 size: 16 residues. The V end lost 6 bases, the J end lost 2 bases, and 16 bases lay between the germline ends. Germline CDR1 is LNHNV and CDR2 is YYDKDF (reference sequence). The DNA of the CDR3 is TGTGCCACCAGGAGTCCTACGGGACAAAACACCGGGGAGCTGTTTTTT. Its protein product is CATRSPTGQNTGELFF. Variable domain in full (rest from reference TRBV15 and TRBJ2-2): DAMVIQNPRYQVTQFGKPVTLSCSQTLNHNVMYWYQQKSSQAPKLLFHYYDKDFNNEADTPDNFQSRRPNTSFCFLDIRSPGLGDTAMYLCATRSPTGQNTGELFFGEGSRLTVL.

This clonotype was seen many times. V usage is TRBV19 and J usage is TRBJ2-1, with TRBD2 matching 11 bases. After removal of 4 bases from V and 7 bases from J, the junction contained 12 bases not matched to a gene. Germline loops: CDR1 LNHDA, CDR2 SQIVND (reference sequence). There are 17 residues in the CDR3. The CDR3 reads CASSNLAGGPRRNEQFF. The CDR3 DNA is TGTGCCAGTAGTAATTTAGCGGGAGGGCCTCGAAGGAATGAGCAGTTCTTC. Filled out from reference TRBV19 and TRBJ2-1, the complete variable domain reads DGGITQSPKYLFRKEGQNVTLSCEQNLNHDAMYWYRQDPGQGLRLIYYSQIVNDFQKGDIAEGYSVSREKKESFPLTVTSAQKNPTAFYLCASSNLAGGPRRNEQFFGPGTRLTVL.

A few counts support this clonotype. The V and J genes are TRBV5-6 and TRBJ1-1; no firm D call. The CDR3 is made up of 13 amino acids. V dropped 6 bases and J dropped 5 bases, with 14 bases sitting between them. Germline V lookup: CDR1 SGHDT, CDR2 YYEEEE. The CDR3 DNA reads as TGTGCCAGCACCGACTACTCGGGGACTGAAGCTTTCTTT. Translation: CASTDYSGTEAFF.

This sequence joins TRBV6-2 or TRBV6-3 and TRBJ1-5, with a possible D match to TRBD1 (5 bases). CDR3 length equals 14 residues. Germline CDR1 is MNHEY and CDR2 is SVGEGT. Trimming took off 6 bases at V and 7 bases at J, with 16 bases between the two ends. CDR3: CASSPGIGEQPQHF. The CDR3 coding sequence is TGTGCCAGCAGCCCAGGGATTGGGGAACAGCCCCAGCATTTT.

The rearrangement joins TRBV30 to TRBJ1-6; possible D gene TRBD1, 5 bases. Trimming removed 2 bases from V and 7 bases from J, with 9 bases in between. Germline V gene data show CDR1 as GTSNPN and CDR2 as SVGIG (reference sequence). The CDR3 is 13 amino acids. The CDR3 loop is CAWSQGSNSPLHF. CDR3 sequence (DNA): TGTGCCTGGAGTCAGGGTAGCAATTCACCCCTCCACTTT.

This clonotype was counted many times. This chain links TRBV9 with TRBJ2-1; 13 positions agree with TRBD2. Germline V gives CDR1 SGDLS, CDR2 YYNGEE. The CDR3 covers 15 residues. J was trimmed by 8 bases and V by 4 bases; bases with no gene match: 6. CDR3 DNA sequence: TGTGCCAGCAGCCCCACTAGCGGGAGGGCCTATGAGCAGTTCTTC. Translating gives CASSPTSGRAYEQFF.

This clonotype appeared many times. The chain employs TRBV27 and TRBJ2-1, with 8 bases matching TRBD2. The CDR3 covers 17 residues. With 6 bases clipped from V and 4 bases from J, the junction kept 14 bases outside the gene matches. CDR1 is MNHEY and CDR2 is SMNVEV in the germline V gene (reference sequence). The CDR3 here is CASRFLAGGSKYNEQFF. The CDR3 DNA sequence: TGTGCCAGCAGATTCCTGGCGGGAGGCTCTAAGTACAATGAGCAGTTCTTC.

This clonotype was counted at least ten times. CDR3 DNA sequence: TGTGCCAGCAGCTCCGGGACAGCCTTTAATGAAAAACTGTTTTTT. This gives the protein CASSSGTAFNEKLFF. This chain uses TRBV11-3 with TRBJ1-4; 7 positions agree with TRBD1. Germline CDR1 and CDR2: SGHNT and YENEEA. The CDR3 runs 15 residues. Trimming took 4 bases from V and 4 from J; bases not matched to a gene: 6.

This clonotype is a singleton in its sample. The gene calls are TRBV29-1 and TRBJ1-1; 10 bases are shared with TRBD1. Trimming took 5 bases from V and 8 from J; bases not matched to a gene: 2. This CDR3 has 11 residues. Germline-derived CDR1 and CDR2 are SQVTM and ANQGSEA. Written as DNA, the CDR3 is TGCAGCGTTAGGACAGGGGGAGAAGCTTTCTTT. Its translation: CSVRTGGEAFF.